A selection of T cell receptor beta chains follows, all from one sample in a study of human T cells and chemical hapten exposure. TCRdb re-called the RACE reads through MiXCR, storing one row per CDR3 protein. The sample yields 84,000 or so distinct CDR3 sequences, approximately 10% seen once. This specimen consisted of whole blood, obtained in connection with sensitization to the hapten diphenylcyclopropenone (DPC). The origin of the receptors is a man aged 40-49 years with alopecia areata. Some clones in this sample may be carry-over from other donors' samples. CDR3s include the opening cysteine and the closing phenylalanine or tryptophan. Fields, in order: D gene, V gene, clone size, J gene, CDR3 protein, CDR3 DNA. The D gene is left open where the match is weak. Where a row states a size, it is once, few, many or the class of an expanded clone; other rows omit it.

TRBD1,TRBV6-1,NA,TRBJ1-1,CATDTDRVSTEAFF,TGTGCCACCGATACCGACAGGGTGAGCACTGAAGCTTTCTTT
TRBD2,TRBV9,many,TRBJ2-3,CASSLREGPVNTDTQYF,TGTGCCAGCAGCTTGAGGGAGGGACCAGTCAACACAGATACGCAGTATTTT
TRBD1,TRBV5-1,few,TRBJ1-1,CASSLVGQATGAFF,TGCGCCAGCAGCTTGGTGGGACAGGCGACGGGAGCTTTCTTT
TRBD2,TRBV11-2,NA,TRBJ2-3,CASSIRSGRVSDTQYF,TGTGCCAGCAGCATAAGGAGCGGGAGGGTGTCAGATACGCAGTATTTT
NA,TRBV10-3,NA,TRBJ2-1,CAITKGARDEQFF,TGTGCCATCACCAAAGGGGCCCGGGATGAGCAGTTCTTC
TRBD1,TRBV2,few,TRBJ1-5,CASSEGTGGWVNQPQHF,TGTGCCAGCAGTGAAGGGACAGGGGGCTGGGTAAATCAGCCCCAGCATTTT
NA,TRBV29-1,few,TRBJ2-5,CSVEVGETQYF,TGCAGCGTTGAGGTTGGGGAGACCCAGTACTTC
NA,TRBV3-1,NA,TRBJ1-6,CASSQVRTGLSSYNSPLHF,TGTGCCAGCAGCCAAGTAAGAACAGGGTTGAGCTCCTATAATTCACCCCTCCACTTT
NA,TRBV10-3,many,TRBJ2-3,CAISEDRGTDTQYF,TGTGCCATCAGTGAAGATAGGGGCACAGATACGCAGTATTTT
NA,TRBV5-1,few,TRBJ2-3,CASSSIVGTDTQYF,TGCGCCAGCAGCTCCATCGTCGGCACAGATACGCAGTATTTT
TRBD2,TRBV28,many,TRBJ2-7,CASKVAGARYEQYF,TGTGCCAGCAAGGTAGCGGGGGCCCGCTACGAGCAGTACTTC
TRBD2,TRBV3-1,few,TRBJ2-1,CASSQLSSGFLAGEQFF,TGTGCCAGCAGCCAACTTTCTAGCGGGTTCTTGGCGGGTGAGCAGTTCTTC
NA,TRBV2,many,TRBJ2-4,CASSEAGGLAKNIQYF,TGTGCCAGCAGTGAAGCGGGGGGTCTAGCCAAAAACATTCAGTACTTC
NA,TRBV12-3/TRBV12-4,NA,TRBJ1-5,CASRATVNQPQHF,TGTGCCAGCAGAGCGACAGTCAATCAGCCCCAGCATTTT
NA,TRBV6-5,few,TRBJ2-3,CASSYSIADTQYF,TGTGCCAGCAGTTACTCGATCGCAGATACGCAGTATTTT
NA,TRBV25-1,few,TRBJ2-7,CASSDGGLSYEQYF,TGTGCCAGCAGTGATGGGGGATTATCGTACGAGCAGTACTTC
TRBD2,TRBV29-1,NA,TRBJ2-5,CSVEKAGWGETQYF,TGCAGCGTTGAAAAAGCGGGATGGGGGGAGACCCAGTACTTC
TRBD2,TRBV5-1,few,TRBJ2-7,CASSFPGTSGREQYF,TGCGCCAGCAGCTTCCCCGGGACTAGCGGTCGCGAGCAGTACTTC
TRBD2,TRBV7-8,few,TRBJ2-3,CASSFTLAGGPDTQYF,TGTGCCAGCAGCTTCACACTAGCGGGAGGGCCAGATACGCAGTATTTT
NA,TRBV4-3,many,TRBJ1-2,CASSQEDTNYGYTF,TGCGCCAGCAGCCAAGAGGATACTAACTATGGCTACACCTTC
NA,TRBV12-3/TRBV12-4,NA,TRBJ1-5,CASSLGGDQPQHF,TGTGCCAGCAGTTTAGGGGGGGATCAGCCCCAGCATTTT
NA,TRBV12-3/TRBV12-4,NA,TRBJ2-7,CASSLGRQVTYEQYF,TGTGCCAGCAGTTTAGGTCGGCAGGTGACCTACGAGCAGTACTTC
TRBD2,TRBV6-2/TRBV6-3,NA,TRBJ2-5,CASSPGLATGTQYF,TGTGCCAGCAGCCCGGGACTAGCCACCGGGACCCAGTACTTC
NA,TRBV18,few,TRBJ2-3,CASRPPTDTQYF,TGTGCCAGCCGTCCCCCGACAGATACGCAGTATTTT
NA,TRBV5-1,NA,TRBJ1-1,CASSFLKRDGTEAFF,TGCGCCAGCAGCTTCCTAAAGCGGGACGGCACTGAAGCTTTCTTT
TRBD2,TRBV4-3,few,TRBJ2-3,CASSRAGGPTDTQYF,TGCGCCAGCAGCCGGGCGGGAGGGCCGACAGATACGCAGTATTTT
TRBD1,TRBV20-1,NA,TRBJ1-4,CSASWTGGHFATNEKLFF,TGCAGTGCGTCCTGGACAGGGGGCCACTTTGCAACTAATGAAAAACTGTTTTTT
TRBD1,TRBV6-6,NA,TRBJ1-6,CATTLGTGAHSYNSPLHF,TGTGCCACTACGCTTGGGACAGGGGCCCACTCCTATAATTCACCCCTCCACTTT
NA,TRBV5-8,many,TRBJ2-3,CASSPPVGSSTDTQYF,TGTGCCAGCAGCCCACCGGTCGGAAGTAGCACAGATACGCAGTATTTT
TRBD2,TRBV7-2,NA,TRBJ2-3,CASSLAASSGRDTQYF,TGTGCCAGCAGCTTAGCAGCTTCTAGCGGGAGGGATACGCAGTATTTT
NA,TRBV7-8,NA,TRBJ2-2,CASSQTGQTGELFF,TGTGCCAGCAGCCAGACAGGCCAGACCGGGGAGCTGTTTTTT
NA,TRBV28,many,TRBJ2-4,CASSPGTRNIQYF,TGTGCCAGCAGCCCAGGGACAAGGAACATTCAGTACTTC
TRBD2,TRBV7-2,NA,TRBJ2-1,CASRFGLGVDNEQFF,TGTGCCAGCAGATTCGGACTAGGGGTAGACAATGAGCAGTTCTTC
NA,TRBV11-2,many,TRBJ1-2,CASSLERSGGYTF,TGTGCCAGCAGCCTAGAAAGGTCTGGTGGCTACACCTTC
TRBD2,TRBV9,many,TRBJ2-3,CASSPTSVKRDTQYF,TGTGCCAGCAGCCCCACTAGCGTAAAGAGAGATACGCAGTATTTT
TRBD1,TRBV6-4,NA,TRBJ1-5,CASIYDRVCNQPQHF,TGTGCCAGCATTTACGACAGGGTATGCAATCAGCCCCAGCATTTT
TRBD2,TRBV27,NA,TRBJ2-7,CASSQVAGVYEQYF,TGTGCCAGCAGTCAAGTAGCGGGAGTGTACGAGCAGTACTTC
NA,TRBV7-9,few,TRBJ2-5,CASSLPGVETQYF,TGTGCCAGCAGCTTGCCGGGTGTTGAGACCCAGTACTTC
NA,TRBV29-1,many,TRBJ1-5,CSVIGQGSNQPQHF,TGCAGCGTAATCGGCCAGGGGAGCAATCAGCCCCAGCATTTT
NA,TRBV29-1,many,TRBJ1-1,CSPKGVAGYTEAFF,TGCAGCCCAAAAGGGGTCGCGGGTTACACTGAAGCTTTCTTT
TRBD2,TRBV6-5,NA,TRBJ2-7,CASRDSGSSYEQYF,TGTGCCAGCAGAGATAGCGGGAGCTCCTACGAGCAGTACTTC
TRBD2,TRBV30,many,TRBJ2-1,CAWSAPGLAGRYNEQFF,TGTGCCTGGAGTGCGCCGGGACTAGCGGGGAGGTACAATGAGCAGTTCTTC
NA,TRBV29-1,few,TRBJ1-1,CSVFGGEDTEAFF,TGCAGCGTGTTCGGGGGAGAGGACACTGAAGCTTTCTTT
TRBD1,TRBV5-1,NA,TRBJ2-1,CASSLDRGRFNEQFF,TGCGCCAGCAGCTTAGACAGGGGCCGTTTTAATGAGCAGTTCTTC
NA,TRBV6-5,many,TRBJ2-7,CASSAEWYEQYF,TGTGCCAGCAGTGCCGAGTGGTACGAGCAGTACTTC
NA,TRBV30,few,TRBJ2-3,CACGGGGDTQYF,TGTGCCTGCGGGGGTGGAGGAGATACGCAGTATTTT
NA,TRBV3-1,many,TRBJ1-5,CASSQTQGGNQPQHF,TGTGCCAGCAGCCAAACCCAGGGCGGCAATCAGCCCCAGCATTTT
NA,TRBV12-3/TRBV12-4,NA,TRBJ1-6,CASSRTGSGNSPLHF,TGTGCCAGCAGCCGTACCGGGTCAGGGAATTCACCCCTCCACTTT
NA,TRBV4-1,NA,TRBJ2-1,CASSQGYTYNEQFF,TGCGCCAGCAGCCAAGGTTACACCTACAATGAGCAGTTCTTC
NA,TRBV12-3/TRBV12-4,once,TRBJ1-2,CASNQVNYGYTF,TGTGCCAGCAACCAGGTTAACTATGGCTACACCTTC
NA,TRBV29-1,NA,TRBJ2-4,CSVEDRGNIQYF,TGCAGCGTTGAGGACCGTGGGAACATTCAGTACTTC
NA,TRBV20-1,NA,TRBJ2-3,CSAGRGFTFTDTQYF,TGCAGTGCTGGAAGGGGTTTTACTTTCACAGATACGCAGTATTTT
NA,TRBV7-9,many,TRBJ2-7,CASSLDQVIYEQYF,TGTGCCAGCAGCTTAGACCAGGTTATCTACGAGCAGTACTTC
TRBD1,TRBV19,many,TRBJ1-2,CASSPTGATYGYTF,TGTGCCAGTAGCCCGACAGGGGCAACCTATGGCTACACCTTC
TRBD1,TRBV3-1,NA,TRBJ2-3,CASSRGQGFTDTQYF,TGTGCCAGCAGCCGGGGACAGGGGTTCACAGATACGCAGTATTTT
NA,TRBV7-9,NA,TRBJ2-1,CASAMGVSGNEQFF,TGTGCCAGCGCTATGGGGGTTTCGGGGAATGAGCAGTTCTTC
TRBD1,TRBV27,few,TRBJ1-5,CASRSGGWQPQHF,TGTGCCAGCAGATCAGGGGGATGGCAGCCCCAGCATTTT
TRBD2,TRBV13,NA,TRBJ2-5,CASSLFPLSGKYQETQYF,TGTGCCAGCAGCTTATTCCCCCTTAGCGGGAAGTACCAAGAGACCCAGTACTTC
NA,TRBV6-2/TRBV6-3,few,TRBJ2-7,CASMSTLMVYEQYF,TGTGCCAGCATGTCCACCCTAATGGTCTACGAGCAGTACTTC
TRBD2,TRBV6-2/TRBV6-3,NA,TRBJ2-1,CASSYGGGFGEQFF,TGTGCCAGCAGTTACGGGGGAGGGTTCGGTGAGCAGTTCTTC